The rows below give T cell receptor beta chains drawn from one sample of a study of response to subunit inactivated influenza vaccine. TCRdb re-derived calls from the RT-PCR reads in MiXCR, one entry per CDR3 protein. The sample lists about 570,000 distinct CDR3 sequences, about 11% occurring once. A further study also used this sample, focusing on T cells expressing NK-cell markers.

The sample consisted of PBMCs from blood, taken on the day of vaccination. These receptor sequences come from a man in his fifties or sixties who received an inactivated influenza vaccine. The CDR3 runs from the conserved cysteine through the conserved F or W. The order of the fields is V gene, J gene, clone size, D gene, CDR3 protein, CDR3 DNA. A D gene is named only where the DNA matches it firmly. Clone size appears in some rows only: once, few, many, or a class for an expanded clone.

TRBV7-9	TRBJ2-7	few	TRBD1	CASSLGTGQGLHEQYF	TGTGCCAGCAGCTTGGGGACCGGACAGGGTTTACACGAGCAGTACTTC
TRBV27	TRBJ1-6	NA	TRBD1	CASSPRQGNSPLHF	TGTGCCAGCAGTCCAAGACAGGGTAACTCACCCCTCCACTTT
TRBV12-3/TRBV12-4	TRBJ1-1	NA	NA	CASHTRGRIMNTEAFF	TGTGCCAGCCACACCCGGGGCCGAATAATGAACACTGAAGCTTTCTTT
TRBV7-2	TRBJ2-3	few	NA	CASSSDFTDTQYF	TGTGCCAGCAGCTCGGACTTTACAGATACGCAGTATTTT
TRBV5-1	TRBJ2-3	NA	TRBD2	CASSPARGGLDTQYF	TGCGCCAGCAGTCCTGCGCGGGGGGGCCTAGATACGCAGTATTTT
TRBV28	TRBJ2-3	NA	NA	CASSSPPRSSTDTQYF	TGTGCCAGCAGTTCCCCCCCCCGGAGCAGCACAGATACGCAGTATTTT
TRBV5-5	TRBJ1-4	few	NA	CASSLTTTYVDEKLFF	TGTGCCAGCAGTCTTACCACCACCTACGTAGATGAAAAACTGTTTTTT
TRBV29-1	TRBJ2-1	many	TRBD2	CSVSPGAGENNEQFF	TGCAGCGTTTCCCCGGGAGCGGGGGAGAACAATGAGCAGTTCTTC
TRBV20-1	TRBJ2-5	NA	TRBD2	CSARDVRLAARETQYF	TGCAGTGCTAGAGATGTAAGACTAGCGGCCCGGGAGACCCAGTACTTC
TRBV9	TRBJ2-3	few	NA	CASSPRLETDTQYF	TGTGCCAGCAGCCCACGACTAGAGACAGATACGCAGTATTTT
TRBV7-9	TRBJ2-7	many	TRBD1	CASSEYRGEQYF	TGTGCCAGCAGCGAATACAGGGGCGAGCAGTACTTC
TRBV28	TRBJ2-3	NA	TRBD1	CASSLYPPDRGLSDTQYF	TGTGCCAGCAGTTTATATCCCCCGGACAGGGGGCTCTCAGATACGCAGTATTTT
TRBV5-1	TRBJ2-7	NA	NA	CASSLGNTFSYEQYF	TGCGCCAGCAGCTTGGGGAACACCTTCTCCTACGAGCAGTACTTC
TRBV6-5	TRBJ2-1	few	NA	CASSYSSFRSYNEQFF	TGTGCCAGCAGTTACTCGAGTTTTCGCTCCTACAATGAGCAGTTCTTC
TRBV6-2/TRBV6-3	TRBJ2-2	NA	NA	CASSYSGWTGELFF	TGTGCCAGCAGTTACTCAGGTTGGACCGGGGAGCTGTTTTTT
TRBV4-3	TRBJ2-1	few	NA	CASSQGVIPGRYNEQFF	TGCGCCAGCAGCCAAGGCGTGATACCGGGACGGTACAATGAGCAGTTCTTC
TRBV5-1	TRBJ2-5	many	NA	CASSLLGQRQETQYF	TGCGCCAGCAGCTTGCTAGGACAAAGACAAGAGACCCAGTACTTC
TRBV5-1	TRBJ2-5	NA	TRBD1	CASSPRQGIQETQYF	TGCGCCAGCTCCCCTAGACAGGGAATCCAAGAGACCCAGTACTTC